Below are 25 T cell receptor beta chains sequenced from a single sample in a study of blood T cell repertoires in COVID-19. Sequencing was performed with immunoSEQ multiplex PCR; in TCRdb, only in-frame clones are kept and a portion is missing. The sample lists a few hundred thousand clones, around 87% seen once, with 1.5% to 2% in the top ten. The material sequenced was PBMCs or T cells enriched from blood (not recorded which). All receptors come from a middle-aged man in a cohort exposed to, infected with or recovered from COVID-19 (not recorded which).

The chain is built from TRBV28 and TRBJ1-3; TRBD1 matches 7 bases. This CDR3 has 14 amino acids. Germline assignment: CDR1 MDHEN and CDR2 SYDVKM. With 6 bases clipped from V and 1 base from J, the junction kept 3 bases outside the gene matches. The CDR3: CASRPQGSGNTIYF. The CDR3 coding sequence is TGTGCCAGCAGGCCACAGGGGTCTGGAAACACCATATATTTT. The full variable domain, completed using reference TRBV28 and TRBJ1-3, is DVKVTQSSRYLVKRTGEKVFLECVQDMDHENMFWYRQDPGLGLRLIYFSYDVKMKEKGDIPEGYSVSREKKERFSLILESASTNQTSMYLCASRPQGSGNTIYFGEGSWLTVV.

The V and J genes are TRBV15 and TRBJ2-7, with 9 bases lining up with TRBD1. Per the germline V gene, CDR1 is LNHNV and CDR2 is YYDKDF (reference sequence). The CDR3 contains 14 residues. Germline trimming cut 4 bases from V and 4 bases from J; bases unmatched to any gene: 5. Here the CDR3 reads CATSKTGGMYEQYF. In DNA form, the CDR3 reads TGTGCCACCAGCAAGACAGGGGGAATGTACGAGCAGTACTTC.

The J gene is TRBJ1-6, the V gene TRBV5-8; D gene uncertain. Per germline, CDR1 SGHTS and CDR2 YDEGEE. V lost 0 bases to trimming and J lost 3 bases, with 4 bases between them. The CDR3 runs 14 residues. CDR3 in amino acids: CASSLAGYNSPLHF. In DNA form, the CDR3 reads TGTGCCAGCAGCTTGGCGGGCTATAATTCACCCCTCCACTTT.

The V call is TRBV6-1, the J call TRBJ1-1; possible D gene TRBD1, 5 bases. With 3 bases removed from V and 5 bases from J, the gap between germline ends came to 10 bases. The germline V gene has CDR1 MNHNS and CDR2 SASEGT. There are 13 residues in the CDR3. DNA of the CDR3: TGTGCCAGCAGTGAGCAGGGAGGTACTGAAGCTTTCTTT. It translates to CASSEQGGTEAFF.

This clone was recorded once. The chain uses TRBV11-2 and TRBJ1-4, with a tentative D call TRBD1 (6 bases). CDR1 and CDR2 from the germline V gene are SGHAT and FQNNGV. V gave up 2 bases and J gave up 8 bases, with 15 bases separating them. CDR3 size: 15 residues. The CDR3 coding sequence is TGTGCCAGCAGCTTATCTAGGGGGTCTAGGGAAAAACTGTTTTTT. Translated: CASSLSRGSREKLFF.

This chain links TRBV5-4 with TRBJ2-3, with TRBD1 matching over 11 bases. Trimming removed 4 bases from V and 5 bases from J; junction bases left unmatched: 9. The CDR3 consists of 16 residues. Germline assignment: CDR1 SGHNT and CDR2 YYREEE (reference sequence). In DNA, the CDR3 is TGTGCCAGCAGCGAACTGGACAGGGGGCAGGGAGATACGCAGTATTTT. Protein: CASSELDRGQGDTQYF. Filled out from reference TRBV5-4 and TRBJ2-3, the complete variable domain reads ETGVTQSPTHLIKTRGQQVTLRCSSQSGHNTVSWYQQALGQGPQFIFQYYREEENGRGNFPPRFSGLQFPNYSSELNVNALELDDSALYLCASSELDRGQGDTQYFGPGTRLTVL.

The chain uses TRBV25-1 and TRBJ2-1; 7 nucleotides agree with TRBD1. The germline V gene encodes CDR1 MGHDK and CDR2 SYGVNS. V shed 6 bases and J 9 bases; nucleotides not matched to a gene: 2. The CDR3 spans 11 residues. CDR3 in amino acids: CASRRQGEQFF. The CDR3 DNA reads as TGTGCCAGCAGAAGACAGGGTGAGCAGTTCTTC.

The chain has TRBV19 and TRBJ2-5; a weak D match, TRBD2 (6 bases). V lost 2 bases and J 5 bases, leaving 15 bases between the germline ends. Germline values: CDR1 LNHDA, CDR2 SQIVND (reference sequence). This CDR3 region has 15 residues. This CDR3 reads CASSILEGGLETQYF. As DNA, the CDR3 is TGTGCCAGTAGTATACTCGAAGGAGGGTTGGAGACCCAGTACTTC.

This sequence joins TRBV6-1 and TRBJ2-2; D is unclear. The germline gives CDR1 MNHNS, CDR2 SASEGT. The CDR3 loop spans 15 amino acids. Trimming cost V 0 bases and J 6 bases, with 11 bases left between them. The CDR3 nucleotides read TGTGCCAGCAGTGAAGCGCGAGCTCTCGCCGGGGAGCTGTTTTTT. It codes for CASSEARALAGELFF.

The genes are TRBV5-6 and TRBJ2-7, with 7 bases fitting TRBD1. The CDR3 is 14 residues long. Germline CDR1 SGHDT, CDR2 YYEEEE. V was pared by 4 bases and J by 3 bases, with 7 bases of the junction left unmatched. The CDR3 sequence is CASSKQGMVYEQYF. The CDR3 bases are TGTGCCAGCAGCAAACAGGGGATGGTCTACGAGCAGTACTTC.

The CDR3 DNA is TGTGCCTGCACCTGGACAGGGGATCAGCCCCAGCATTTT. As protein: CACTWTGDQPQHF. The chain links TRBV6-5 to TRBJ1-5; 9 nucleotides line up with TRBD1. CDR3 length equals 13 residues. Germline V gene lookup returns CDR1 MNHEY and CDR2 SVGAGI. V trimming: 11 bases; J trimming: 5 bases; junction bases outside the gene matches: 7.

This chain joins TRBV30 and TRBJ1-1, with 7 bases lining up with TRBD1. The CDR3 extends over 13 amino acids. Germline CDR1 and CDR2: GTSNPN and SVGIG (reference sequence). Trimming at V came to 2 bases and at J to 9 bases, leaving 9 bases not matched to a gene. The DNA for the CDR3 is TGTGCCTGGAGTCCAGACAGGGCGGGTAAAGCTTTCTTT. This encodes CAWSPDRAGKAFF. Based on the CDR3 plus reference TRBV30 and TRBJ1-1, the full variable domain is SQTIHQWPATLVQPVGSPLSLECTVEGTSNPNLYWYRQAAGRGLQLLFYSVGIGQISSEVPQNLSASRPQDRQFILSSKKLLLSDSGFYLCAWSPDRAGKAFFGQGTRLTVV.

The chain links TRBV10-1 to TRBJ2-2; D is perhaps TRBD2 (6 bases). The CDR3 runs 16 residues. Germline values: CDR1 WNHNN, CDR2 SYGVQD (reference sequence). Trimming took off 2 bases at V and 4 bases at J, with 14 bases between the two ends. CDR3 loop: CASSEGGSGVTGELFF. The CDR3 DNA sequence: TGCGCCAGCAGTGAGGGAGGTAGCGGCGTCACCGGGGAGCTGTTTTTT.

This clone was picked up a small number of times. The gene calls are TRBV7-9 and TRBJ2-1, with 10 bases aligning to TRBD2. The germline gives CDR1 SEHNR, CDR2 FQNEAQ (reference sequence). V shed 4 bases and J 12 bases; nucleotides not matched to a gene: 18. The CDR3 consists of 17 residues. The CDR3 region has the DNA TGTGCCAGCAGCTATGCACGTGGAGCGGGAGGGCTAGGGGGGCAGTTCTTC. This encodes CASSYARGAGGLGGQFF.

The chain employs TRBV28 and TRBJ2-1; the match to TRBD1 covers 8 bases. CDR3 size: 15 residues. The ends lost 1 base at V and 2 bases at J; junction bases unmatched: 1. Germline lookup yields CDR1 MDHEN and CDR2 SYDVKM. The CDR3 spells CASSLSDRAYNEQFF. The CDR3 nucleotides read TGTGCCAGCAGTTTATCGGACAGGGCCTACAATGAGCAGTTCTTC.

CDR3 amino acids: CASSSGQLTTEAFF. CDR3 sequence (DNA): TGTGCCAGCAGTTCGGGACAACTGACCACTGAAGCTTTCTTT. The chain carries TRBV28 and TRBJ1-1, with TRBD1 as a possible D gene (6 bases). The V and J ends lost 4 bases and 4 bases respectively, with 13 bases between them. The CDR3 extends over 14 amino acids. CDR1 and CDR2 from the germline V gene are MDHEN and SYDVKM. Filled out from reference TRBV28 and TRBJ1-1, the complete variable domain reads DVKVTQSSRYLVKRTGEKVFLECVQDMDHENMFWYRQDPGLGLRLIYFSYDVKMKEKGDIPEGYSVSREKKERFSLILESASTNQTSMYLCASSSGQLTTEAFFGQGTRLTVV.

The genes are TRBV29-1 and TRBJ2-5, with D unresolved. Germline CDR1 reads SQVTM; CDR2 reads ANQGSEA. The ends were cut back, 2 bases at V and 0 bases at J, with 4 bases in the middle. The CDR3 consists of 12 residues. The CDR3 nucleotides read TGCAGCGTTGAACAGAACCAAGAGACCCAGTACTTC. It is translated as CSVEQNQETQYF.

The rearrangement links TRBV18 to TRBJ1-1; D might be TRBD1 (6 bases). V dropped 4 bases and J dropped 4 bases, with 10 bases sitting between them. Looked up from germline, CDR1 is KGHSH and CDR2 is LQKENI. This CDR3 is built from 13 residues. The CDR3 loop reads CASSQGEITEAFF. Here the CDR3 DNA reads TGTGCCAGCTCACAGGGGGAGATCACTGAAGCTTTCTTT.

V and J are TRBV5-1 and TRBJ2-5; 7 bases are a match to TRBD1. V was pared by 3 bases and J by 3 bases, with 8 bases of the junction left unmatched. Looked up from germline, CDR1 is SGHRS and CDR2 is YFSETQ. The CDR3 has 15 residues. Here the CDR3 reads CASSYSSGTEETQYF. In nucleotides, the CDR3 is TGCGCCAGCAGCTACTCCTCCGGGACAGAAGAGACCCAGTACTTC.

The chain's CDR3 is CASLYQFYGYTF. CDR3 DNA sequence: TGTGCCAGCCTCTATCAATTCTATGGCTACACCTTC. V gene TRBV2 combines with J gene TRBJ1-2; no definite D call. The germline V gene has CDR1 SNHLY and CDR2 FYNNEI. CDR3 length: 12 amino acids. Trimming removed 8 bases from V and 4 bases from J, with 11 bases in between.

This chain connects TRBV30 to TRBJ1-6; 9 nucleotides align to TRBD1. J was trimmed by 8 bases and V by 3 bases; bases with no gene match: 8. The CDR3 has 15 residues. Per the germline V gene, CDR1 is GTSNPN and CDR2 is SVGIG (reference sequence). The DNA for the CDR3 is TGTGCCTGGAGGCTCCGCGGACAGGGGCATTCACCCCTCCACTTT. This encodes CAWRLRGQGHSPLHF.

The gene calls are TRBV6-2 or TRBV6-3 and TRBJ1-4; D is uncertain. Germline lookup yields CDR1 MNHEY and CDR2 SVGEGT. Trimming took off 6 bases at V and 8 bases at J, with 10 bases between the two ends. This CDR3 is 12 amino acids long. The CDR3, as DNA: TGTGCCAGCAGCCTTCGGCGGGAAAAACTGTTTTTT. Protein product: CASSLRREKLFF.

The V gene is TRBV18, the J gene TRBJ2-7; D gene unclear. The germline V gene has CDR1 KGHSH and CDR2 LQKENI. The V end lost 2 bases, the J end lost 1 base, and 12 bases lay between the germline ends. The CDR3 extends over 15 amino acids. CDR3 coding DNA: TGTGCCAGCTCACCAGTTTGGAGTAGATCCTACGAGCAGTACTTC. This translates into CASSPVWSRSYEQYF.

The CDR3 region is CASSTGQGRTQYF. Written as DNA, the CDR3 is TGTGCCAGCAGTACAGGACAGGGTAGGACGCAGTATTTT. The genes are TRBV28 and TRBJ2-3, with 8 bases identical to TRBD1. CDR1 is MDHEN, CDR2 SYDVKM, per germline. Germline trimming cut 5 bases from V and 9 bases from J; bases unmatched to any gene: 7. The CDR3 is made up of 13 amino acids.

This sequence joins TRBV11-3 and TRBJ2-4; 7 positions match TRBD2. The CDR3 spans 16 residues. The ends lost 1 base at V and 6 bases at J; junction bases unmatched: 9. Per the germline V gene, CDR1 is SGHNT and CDR2 is YENEEA. Written as DNA, the CDR3 is TGTGCCAGCAGCTTAGGGGTGGCGGGAGTAAGAAACATTCAGTACTTC. This encodes CASSLGVAGVRNIQYF.